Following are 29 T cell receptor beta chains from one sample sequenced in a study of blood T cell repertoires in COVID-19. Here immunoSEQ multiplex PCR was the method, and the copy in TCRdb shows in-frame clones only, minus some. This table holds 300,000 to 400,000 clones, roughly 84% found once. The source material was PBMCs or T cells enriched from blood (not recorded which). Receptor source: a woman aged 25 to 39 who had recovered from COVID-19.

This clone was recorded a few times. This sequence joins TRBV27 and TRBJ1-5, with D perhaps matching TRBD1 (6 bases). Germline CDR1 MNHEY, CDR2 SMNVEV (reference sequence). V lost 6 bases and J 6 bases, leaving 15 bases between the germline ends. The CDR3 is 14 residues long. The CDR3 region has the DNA TGTGCCAGCAGATTAGGGGGGGGAAGTCAGCCCCAGCATTTT. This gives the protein CASRLGGGSQPQHF.

In DNA, the CDR3 is TGTGCCAGCAGCTTAGCGGGAGGCGGGCGGAATGAAAAACTGTTTTTT. Amino acid sequence: CASSLAGGGRNEKLFF. The chain uses TRBV7-8 and TRBJ1-4; D unclear. The CDR3 extends over 16 amino acids. Deletions cut 0 bases from V and 5 bases from J, with 13 bases between. Germline-derived CDR1 and CDR2 are SGHVS and FQNEAQ.

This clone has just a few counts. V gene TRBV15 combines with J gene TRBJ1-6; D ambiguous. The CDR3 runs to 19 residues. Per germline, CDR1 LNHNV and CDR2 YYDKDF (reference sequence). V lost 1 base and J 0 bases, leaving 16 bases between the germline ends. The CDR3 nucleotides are TGTGCCACCAGCAGAGCCCTCGGCGGCAGAGACTCCTATAATTCACCCCTCCACTTT. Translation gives CATSRALGGRDSYNSPLHF.

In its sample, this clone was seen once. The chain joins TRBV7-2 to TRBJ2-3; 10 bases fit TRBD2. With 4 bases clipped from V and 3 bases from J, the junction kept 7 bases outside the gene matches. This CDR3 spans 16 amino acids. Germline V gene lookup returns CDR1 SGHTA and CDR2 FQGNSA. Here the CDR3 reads CASSSASGGGTDTQYF. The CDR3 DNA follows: TGTGCCAGCAGCTCTGCTAGCGGGGGTGGGACAGATACGCAGTATTTT.

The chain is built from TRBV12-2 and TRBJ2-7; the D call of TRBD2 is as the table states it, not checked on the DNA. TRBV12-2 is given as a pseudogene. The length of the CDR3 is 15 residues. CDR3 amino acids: CASRSVPSLVSEQYF. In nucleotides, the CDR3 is TGTGCAAGTCGCTCCGTCCCTAGTCTAGTAAGCGAGCAGTACTTC.

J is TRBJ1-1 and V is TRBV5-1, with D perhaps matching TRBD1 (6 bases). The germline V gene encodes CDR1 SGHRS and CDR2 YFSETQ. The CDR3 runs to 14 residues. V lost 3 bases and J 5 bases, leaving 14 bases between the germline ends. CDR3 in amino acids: CASSWDTQGTEAFF. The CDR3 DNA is TGCGCCAGCAGCTGGGACACCCAGGGGACTGAAGCTTTCTTT.

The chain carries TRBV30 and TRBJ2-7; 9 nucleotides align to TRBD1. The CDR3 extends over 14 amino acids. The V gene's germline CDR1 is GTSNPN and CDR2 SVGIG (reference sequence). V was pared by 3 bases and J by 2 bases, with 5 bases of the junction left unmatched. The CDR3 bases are TGTGCCTGGAGAAGGACAGGGGCCACCTACGAGCAGTACTTC. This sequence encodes CAWRRTGATYEQYF.

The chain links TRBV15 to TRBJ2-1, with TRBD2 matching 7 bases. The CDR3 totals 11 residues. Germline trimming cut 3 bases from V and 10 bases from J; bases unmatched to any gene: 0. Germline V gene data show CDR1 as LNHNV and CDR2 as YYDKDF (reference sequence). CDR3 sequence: CATSSGGEQFF. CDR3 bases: TGTGCCACCAGCAGCGGGGGGGAGCAGTTCTTC. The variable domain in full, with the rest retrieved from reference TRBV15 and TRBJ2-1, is DAMVIQNPRYQVTQFGKPVTLSCSQTLNHNVMYWYQQKSSQAPKLLFHYYDKDFNNEADTPDNFQSRRPNTSFCFLDIRSPGLGDTAMYLCATSSGGEQFFGPGTRLTVL.

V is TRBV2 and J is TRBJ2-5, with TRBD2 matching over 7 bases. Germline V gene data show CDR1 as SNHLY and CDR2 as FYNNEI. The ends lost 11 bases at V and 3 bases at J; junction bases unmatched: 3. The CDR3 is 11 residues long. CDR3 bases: TGTGCCGGACGGGGGGAAGAGACCCAGTACTTC. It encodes CAGRGEETQYF.

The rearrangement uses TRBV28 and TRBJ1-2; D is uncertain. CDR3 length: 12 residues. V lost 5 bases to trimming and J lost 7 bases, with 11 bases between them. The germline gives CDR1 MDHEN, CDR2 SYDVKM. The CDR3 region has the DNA TGTGCCAGCAGTCCCCCCTTTATTGGCTACACCTTC. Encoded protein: CASSPPFIGYTF.

The CDR3, as DNA: TGCGCCAGCAGCCAACCCGACAGGGCTGGGGCCAACGTCCTGACTTTC. It encodes CASSQPDRAGANVLTF. The chain carries TRBV4-1 and TRBJ2-6; 7 nucleotides agree with TRBD1. The CDR3 totals 16 residues. Germline values: CDR1 MGHRA, CDR2 YSYEKL. J gave up 2 bases and V 2 bases, and 3 bases lay outside the gene matches.

In DNA form, the CDR3 reads TGTGCCAGCAGCCAACTTCATCGGGGGGGCGAGCAGTACTTC. Protein: CASSQLHRGGEQYF. The V and J genes are TRBV3-1 (or the pseudogene TRBV3-2) and TRBJ2-7, with 8 bases aligning to TRBD2. Germline V gives CDR1 LGHDT, CDR2 YNNKEL (reference sequence). This CDR3 contains 14 residues. Trimming cost V 2 bases and J 6 bases; bases outside gene matches: 6.

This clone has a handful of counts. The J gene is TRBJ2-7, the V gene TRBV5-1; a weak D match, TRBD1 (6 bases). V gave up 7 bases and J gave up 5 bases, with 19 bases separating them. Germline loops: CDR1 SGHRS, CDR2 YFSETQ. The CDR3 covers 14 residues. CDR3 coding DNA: TGCGCCAGCGGGGTCGTTATGGGGGCCGACGAGCAGTACTTC. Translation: CASGVVMGADEQYF.

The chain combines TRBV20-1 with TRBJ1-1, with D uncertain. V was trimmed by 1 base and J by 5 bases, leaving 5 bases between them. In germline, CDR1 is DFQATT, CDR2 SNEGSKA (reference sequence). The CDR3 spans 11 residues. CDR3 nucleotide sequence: TGCAGTGCTAGAGCATCAACTGAAGCTTTCTTT. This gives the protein CSARASTEAFF.

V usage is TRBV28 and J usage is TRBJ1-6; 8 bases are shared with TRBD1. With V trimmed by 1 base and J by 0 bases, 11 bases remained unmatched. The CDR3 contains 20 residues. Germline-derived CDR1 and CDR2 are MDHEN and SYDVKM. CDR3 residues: CASSLFPLSTGASYNSPLHF. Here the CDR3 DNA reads TGTGCCAGCAGTTTATTCCCCCTCTCGACAGGGGCCTCCTATAATTCACCCCTCCACTTT.

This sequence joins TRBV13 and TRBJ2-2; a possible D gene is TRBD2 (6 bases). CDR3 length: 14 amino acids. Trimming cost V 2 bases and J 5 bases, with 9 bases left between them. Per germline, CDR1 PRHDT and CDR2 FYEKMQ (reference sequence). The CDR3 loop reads CASSLRRGTGELFF. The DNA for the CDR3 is TGTGCCAGCAGCTTACGACGGGGGACCGGGGAGCTGTTTTTT.

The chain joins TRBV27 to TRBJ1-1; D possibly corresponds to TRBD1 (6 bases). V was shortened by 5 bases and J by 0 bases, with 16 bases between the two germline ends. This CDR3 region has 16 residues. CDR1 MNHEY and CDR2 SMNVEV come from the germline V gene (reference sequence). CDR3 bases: TGTGCCAGCAGTCTTCAGGGGCCTCCAATGAACACTGAAGCTTTCTTT. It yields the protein CASSLQGPPMNTEAFF.

CDR3 coding DNA: TGTGCCATCAGCCCCAGACAGGACAGAACTAATGAAAAACTGTTTTTT. Translation gives CAISPRQDRTNEKLFF. This sequence joins TRBV10-3 and TRBJ1-4, with TRBD1 as a possible D gene (6 bases). Germline values: CDR1 ENHRY, CDR2 SYGVKD. The V end lost 6 bases, the J end lost 1 base, and 15 bases lay between the germline ends. CDR3 size: 16 residues.

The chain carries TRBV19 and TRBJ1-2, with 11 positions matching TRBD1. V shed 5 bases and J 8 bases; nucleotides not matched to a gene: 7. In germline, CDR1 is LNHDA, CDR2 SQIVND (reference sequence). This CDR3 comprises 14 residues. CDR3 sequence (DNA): TGTGCCAGTAGTTTGGACAGGGGGCAGGGAGGCTACACCTTC. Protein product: CASSLDRGQGGYTF.

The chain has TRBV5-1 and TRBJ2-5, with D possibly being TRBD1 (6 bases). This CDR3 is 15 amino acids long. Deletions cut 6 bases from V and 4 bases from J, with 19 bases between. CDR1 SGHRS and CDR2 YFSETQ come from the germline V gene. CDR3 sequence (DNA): TGCGCCAGCAACCAGGACAGCGCCCTTGCAGAGACCCAGTACTTC. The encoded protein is CASNQDSALAETQYF.

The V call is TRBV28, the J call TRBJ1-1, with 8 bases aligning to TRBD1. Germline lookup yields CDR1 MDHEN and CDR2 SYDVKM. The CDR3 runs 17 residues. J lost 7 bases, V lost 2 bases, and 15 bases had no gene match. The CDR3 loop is CASSLIGTTGEAGEAFF. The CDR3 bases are TGTGCCAGCAGTTTAATCGGTACGACAGGGGAGGCGGGTGAAGCTTTCTTT.

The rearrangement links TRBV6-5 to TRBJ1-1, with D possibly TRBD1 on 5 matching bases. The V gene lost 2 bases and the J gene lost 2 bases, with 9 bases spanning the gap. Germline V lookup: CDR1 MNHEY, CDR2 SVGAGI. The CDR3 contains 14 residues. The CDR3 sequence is CASSYQQVNTEAFF. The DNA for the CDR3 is TGTGCCAGCAGTTACCAACAGGTTAACACTGAAGCTTTCTTT.

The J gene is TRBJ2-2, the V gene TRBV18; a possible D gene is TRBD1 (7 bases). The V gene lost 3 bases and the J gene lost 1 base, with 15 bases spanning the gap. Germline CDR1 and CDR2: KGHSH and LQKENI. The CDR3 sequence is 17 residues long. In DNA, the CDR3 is TGTGCCAGCTCACCCCAGGGGGGCCGACTGAACACCGGGGAGCTGTTTTTT. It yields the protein CASSPQGGRLNTGELFF. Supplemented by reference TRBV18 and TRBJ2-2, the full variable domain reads NAGVMQNPRHLVRRRGQEARLRCSPMKGHSHVYWYRQLPEEGLKFMVYLQKENIIDESGMPKERFSAEFPKEGPSILRIQQVVRGDSAAYFCASSPQGGRLNTGELFFGEGSRLTVL.

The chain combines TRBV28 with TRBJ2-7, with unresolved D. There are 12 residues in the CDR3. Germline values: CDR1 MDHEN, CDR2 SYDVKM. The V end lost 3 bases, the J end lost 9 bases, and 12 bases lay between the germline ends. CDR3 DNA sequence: TGTGCCAGCAGTTTTAGGCCAGGCTGGCAGTACTTC. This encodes CASSFRPGWQYF.

The CDR3 nucleotides are TGTGCCAGCAGCCAAGAAGTAGAAGGGGATTCACCCCTCCACTTT. It specifies CASSQEVEGDSPLHF. The rearrangement uses TRBV3-1 (or the pseudogene TRBV3-2) and TRBJ1-6; D might be TRBD1 (5 bases). This CDR3 comprises 15 residues. The V end lost 0 bases, the J end lost 8 bases, and 11 bases lay between the germline ends. Germline V CDR1 and CDR2: LGHDT, YNNKEL (reference sequence).

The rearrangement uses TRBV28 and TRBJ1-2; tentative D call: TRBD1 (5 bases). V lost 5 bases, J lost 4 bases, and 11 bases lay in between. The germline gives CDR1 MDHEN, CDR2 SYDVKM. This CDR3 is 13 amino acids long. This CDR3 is CASSPGHLYGYTF. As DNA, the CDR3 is TGTGCCAGCAGTCCCGGACACCTCTATGGCTACACCTTC.

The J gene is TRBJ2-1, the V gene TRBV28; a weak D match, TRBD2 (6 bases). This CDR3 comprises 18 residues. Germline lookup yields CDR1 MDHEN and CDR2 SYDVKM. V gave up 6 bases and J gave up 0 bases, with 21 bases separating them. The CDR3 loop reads CASRGPGGLPFSYNEQFF. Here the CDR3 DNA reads TGTGCCAGCAGGGGGCCCGGGGGACTCCCTTTCTCCTACAATGAGCAGTTCTTC.

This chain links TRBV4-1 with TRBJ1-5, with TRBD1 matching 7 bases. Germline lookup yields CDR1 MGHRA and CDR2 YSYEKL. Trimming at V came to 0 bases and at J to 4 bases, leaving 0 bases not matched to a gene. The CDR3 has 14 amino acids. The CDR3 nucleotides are TGCGCCAGCAGCCAAGAGACAGGGAATCAGCCCCAGCATTTT. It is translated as CASSQETGNQPQHF.

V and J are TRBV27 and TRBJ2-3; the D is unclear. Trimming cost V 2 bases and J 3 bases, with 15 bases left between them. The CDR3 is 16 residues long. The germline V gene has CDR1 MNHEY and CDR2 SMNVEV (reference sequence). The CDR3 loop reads CASSLGRPGGTDTQYF. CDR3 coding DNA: TGTGCCAGCAGTTTAGGCCGACCCGGCGGTACAGATACGCAGTATTTT.